Presented here are 4 T cell receptor beta chains from one specimen sequenced in a study of T cell responses to AZD1222 COVID-19 vaccine. Sequenced by immunoSEQ multiplex PCR; TCRdb stores in-frame clones only, minus some. Among about 120,000 clones listed, about 92% were seen once. The sequenced sample was peripheral blood, obtained on day 0 of AZD1222 vaccination. Receptor source: an adult in good health.

The rearrangement joins TRBV9 to TRBJ2-3; D is unresolved. The CDR3 consists of 11 residues. V was pared by 3 bases and J by 3 bases, with 2 bases between. The germline V gene has CDR1 SGDLS and CDR2 YYNGEE. The CDR3 coding sequence is TGTGCCAGCAGCGCAACAGATACGCAGTATTTT. This gives the protein CASSATDTQYF.

In this sample, this clone turned up once. V is TRBV29-1 and J is TRBJ2-3, with no clear D. Trimming left V 7 bases short and J 3 bases short, with 17 bases between. CDR3 size: 14 residues. Looked up from germline, CDR1 is SQVTM and CDR2 is ANQGSEA. This chain's CDR3 is CSEAGTLRTDTQYF. The DNA for the CDR3 is TGCAGCGAGGCAGGCACCCTAAGAACAGATACGCAGTATTTT.

The genes are TRBV29-1 and TRBJ1-1; no clear D gene. V was clipped by 7 bases and J by 1 base, with 16 bases between them. The CDR3 totals 14 residues. CDR1 is SQVTM, CDR2 ANQGSEA, per germline. The CDR3 is CSALLDSKNTEAFF. In DNA form, the CDR3 reads TGCAGCGCCCTCTTGGACTCTAAGAACACTGAAGCTTTCTTT.

This chain joins TRBV6-5 and TRBJ2-2; D unclear. Trimming removed 0 bases from V and 0 bases from J, with 8 bases in between. The CDR3 sequence is 16 residues long. Germline-derived CDR1 and CDR2 are MNHEY and SVGAGI. The CDR3 loop is CASSYSGTANTGELFF. Written as DNA, the CDR3 is TGTGCCAGCAGTTACTCTGGAACAGCGAACACCGGGGAGCTGTTTTTT.